The 16 T cell receptor beta chains below were found in one sample sequenced in a study of blood T cells in healthy people across ages. The second PCR ran roughly 6 to 11 cycles with a sample-barcoded 5' primer and J-beta primers. One entry per CDR3 protein results from TCRdb running MiXCR on the 5' RACE reads. The sample lists roughly 1,000,000 distinct CDR3 sequences; approximately 26% were seen once. These data are also associated with another study on T cells of mothers and their children.

The specimen sequenced was blood. These receptors were taken from a girl between 2 and 10 years old in good health.

The rearrangement joins TRBV20-1 to TRBJ2-1; 7 positions match TRBD2. Trimming at V came to 6 bases and at J to 6 bases, leaving 11 bases not matched to a gene. This CDR3 comprises 14 residues. Germline lookup yields CDR1 DFQATT and CDR2 SNEGSKA (reference sequence). DNA for the CDR3: TGCAGTGCGCGGACTAGTGACAATGGCAATGAGCAGTTCTTC. Its protein is CSARTSDNGNEQFF.

This chain connects TRBV29-1 to TRBJ2-1; TRBD2 matches 11 bases. The CDR3 runs 14 residues. CDR1 is SQVTM and CDR2 is ANQGSEA in the germline V gene. V trimming: 5 bases; J trimming: 7 bases; junction bases outside the gene matches: 7. For the CDR3, the DNA is TGCAGCGTTTTTACTAGCGGGAGTTCGAATGAGCAGTTCTTC. This translates into CSVFTSGSSNEQFF.

A few counts support this clonotype. The genes are TRBV7-8 and TRBJ1-3, with 9 nucleotides matching TRBD1. The CDR3 has 16 amino acids. CDR1 is SGHVS, CDR2 FQNEAQ, per germline. Trimming removed 5 bases from V and 4 bases from J; junction bases left unmatched: 9. The CDR3 here is CASSPKQGARGNTIYF. Here the CDR3 DNA reads TGTGCCAGCAGCCCCAAACAGGGGGCAAGGGGAAACACCATATATTTT.

This clonotype was found a few times. The chain joins TRBV27 to TRBJ2-5, with a weak D call TRBD1 (6 bases). The J call may not be correct, given that the DNA end is closer to TRBJ2-7. The CDR3 is made up of 15 amino acids. Germline loops: CDR1 MNHEY, CDR2 SMNVEV (reference sequence). The DNA for the CDR3 is TGTGCCAGCAGTCACAGGGACCGGATATTCTACGAGCAGTACTTC. Its protein is CASSHRDRIFYEQYF.

This chain links TRBV28 with TRBJ1-6; 7 positions match TRBD1. Germline assignment: CDR1 MDHEN and CDR2 SYDVKM. This CDR3 comprises 14 residues. Unmatched junction bases numbered 9, after V lost 2 bases and J lost 14 bases. CDR3 amino acids: CASSLGPGGMALHF. CDR3 bases: TGTGCCAGCAGTTTAGGCCCAGGGGGTATGGCCCTCCACTTT.

This chain uses TRBV9 with TRBJ2-3, with no clear D. The CDR3 runs to 13 residues. The V end lost 3 bases, the J end lost 5 bases, and 10 bases lay between the germline ends. CDR1 is SGDLS and CDR2 is YYNGEE in the germline V gene. The CDR3 protein is CASSGSVEDTQYF. Here the CDR3 DNA reads TGTGCCAGCAGCGGTAGTGTCGAAGATACGCAGTATTTT. Looking up the rest from reference TRBV9 and TRBJ2-3 gives the full variable domain: DSGVTQTPKHLITATGQRVTLRCSPRSGDLSVYWYQQSLDQGLQFLIQYYNGEERAKGNILERFSAQQFPDLHSELNLSSLELGDSALYFCASSGSVEDTQYFGPGTRLTVL.

This clonotype was seen more than once but under ten times. The chain carries TRBV28 and TRBJ2-5, with D hard to call. The V gene lost 4 bases and the J gene lost 2 bases, with 8 bases spanning the gap. Germline CDR1 is MDHEN and CDR2 is SYDVKM. The CDR3 extends over 13 amino acids. CDR3 region: CASSSMRQETQYF. The CDR3 DNA reads TGTGCCAGCAGTTCCATGCGACAAGAGACCCAGTACTTC. The full variable domain, with the rest looked up from reference TRBV28 and TRBJ2-5, is DVKVTQSSRYLVKRTGEKVFLECVQDMDHENMFWYRQDPGLGLRLIYFSYDVKMKEKGDIPEGYSVSREKKERFSLILESASTNQTSMYLCASSSMRQETQYFGPGTRLLVL.

The J gene is TRBJ2-1, the V gene TRBV28; 9 bases map to TRBD2. J gave up 5 bases and V 4 bases, and 9 bases lay outside the gene matches. Germline CDR1 reads MDHEN; CDR2 reads SYDVKM. CDR3 length: 16 amino acids. The CDR3 sequence is CASSSPRASGNNEQFF. The DNA of the CDR3 is TGTGCCAGCAGTTCCCCTCGGGCTAGCGGGAACAATGAGCAGTTCTTC.

The V gene is TRBV11-2, the J gene TRBJ2-7, with a weak D call TRBD2 (6 bases). The CDR3 has 16 residues. Trimming left V 5 bases short and J 4 bases short, with 21 bases between. Germline CDR1 is SGHAT and CDR2 is FQNNGV. This CDR3 reads CASSPLGGGSKYEQYF. Here the CDR3 DNA reads TGTGCCAGCAGCCCACTCGGGGGTGGGAGTAAGTACGAGCAGTACTTC.

V is TRBV10-3 and J is TRBJ2-7, with 8 bases that match TRBD2. Germline V gene lookup returns CDR1 ENHRY and CDR2 SYGVKD. The CDR3 runs 16 residues. V gave up 7 bases and J gave up 0 bases; unmatched junction bases: 11. CDR3 sequence reads: CAINSGSGRSSYEQYF. The DNA of the CDR3 is TGTGCCATCAATTCGGGGAGCGGGAGAAGCTCCTACGAGCAGTACTTC.

V usage is TRBV19 and J usage is TRBJ1-1; D is undetermined. Deletions cut 10 bases from V and 1 base from J, with 10 bases between. Germline V gene sequence: CDR1 LNHDA, CDR2 SQIVND (reference sequence). The CDR3 contains 12 residues. CDR3 coding DNA: TGTGCCACCAGGACTGAGAACACTGAAGCTTTCTTT. It specifies CATRTENTEAFF.

This chain connects TRBV12-3 or TRBV12-4 to TRBJ1-2; 7 nucleotides match TRBD1. The CDR3 loop spans 14 amino acids. The V gene end was trimmed by 6 bases and the J gene end by 7 bases; junction bases not matched to a gene: 11. This chain's CDR3 is CASRNRGESSGYTF. CDR3 DNA sequence: TGTGCCAGCAGGAACAGGGGCGAATCATCTGGCTACACCTTC.

The genes are TRBV7-2 and TRBJ1-1; D unresolved. V lost 5 bases, J lost 6 bases, and 16 bases lay in between. There are 14 residues in the CDR3. From germline, CDR1 is SGHTA and CDR2 FQGNSA. This CDR3 reads CASSLRNGRAEAFF. The CDR3 DNA follows: TGTGCCAGCAGCCTAAGGAACGGGAGGGCTGAAGCTTTCTTT.

This clonotype was seen only a few times. This sequence joins TRBV11-2 and TRBJ2-3; TRBD1 or TRBD2 may be the D gene (6 bases each). The CDR3 length is 14 residues. The V gene's germline CDR1 is SGHAT and CDR2 FQNNGV. V lost 2 bases, J lost 5 bases, and 11 bases lay in between. CDR3 loop: CASSLRGQGDTQYF. DNA of the CDR3: TGTGCCAGCAGCTTACGGGGGCAGGGAGATACGCAGTATTTT.

Notes on this clonotype: Its ends do not fully match the called genes, so a read error is possible. This chain links TRBV7-9 with TRBJ2-5; possible D gene TRBD1, 5 bases. This CDR3 is 14 amino acids long. Germline CDR1 reads SEHNR; CDR2 reads FQNEAQ (reference sequence). The CDR3 protein is CASSRTDTQETQYF. For the CDR3, the DNA is TGCGCCAGCAGCCGAACGGACACCCAAGAGACCCAGTACTTC.

This clonotype was seen more than once but under ten times. The chain has TRBV7-9 and TRBJ1-5; D is ambiguous. Germline V gene sequence: CDR1 SEHNR, CDR2 FQNEAQ (reference sequence). V lost 3 bases and J lost 6, with 6 bases in between. The CDR3 sequence is 12 residues long. The CDR3 coding sequence is TGTGCCAGCAGCTTTTACGCTCAGCCCCAGCATTTT. Encoded protein: CASSFYAQPQHF.